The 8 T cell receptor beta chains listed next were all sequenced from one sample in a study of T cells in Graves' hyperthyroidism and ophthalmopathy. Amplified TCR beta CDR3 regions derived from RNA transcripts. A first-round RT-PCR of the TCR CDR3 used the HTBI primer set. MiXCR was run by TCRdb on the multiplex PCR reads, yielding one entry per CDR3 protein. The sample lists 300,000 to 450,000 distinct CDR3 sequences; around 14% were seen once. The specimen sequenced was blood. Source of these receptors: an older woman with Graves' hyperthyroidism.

The CDR3 region is CASSYSGRNTEAFF. The CDR3 DNA is TGTGCCAGCAGTTACTCGGGCAGAAACACTGAAGCTTTCTTT. The V call is TRBV6-5, the J call TRBJ1-1, with D unresolved. Deletions cut 0 bases from V and 2 bases from J, with 7 bases between. The germline CDR1 and CDR2 sequences are MNHEY and SVGAGI. The CDR3 totals 14 residues.

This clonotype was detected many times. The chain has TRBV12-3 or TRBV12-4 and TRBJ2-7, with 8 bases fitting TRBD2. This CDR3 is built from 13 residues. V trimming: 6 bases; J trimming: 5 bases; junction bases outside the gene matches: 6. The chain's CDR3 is CASRHSGTNEQYF. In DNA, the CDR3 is TGTGCCAGCAGACATAGCGGGACCAACGAGCAGTACTTC.

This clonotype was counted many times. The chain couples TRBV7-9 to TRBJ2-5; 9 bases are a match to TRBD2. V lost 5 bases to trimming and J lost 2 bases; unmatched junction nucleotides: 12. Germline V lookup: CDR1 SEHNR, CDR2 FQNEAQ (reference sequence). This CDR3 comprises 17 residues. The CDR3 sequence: CASSPGGGRAGQETQYF. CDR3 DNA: TGTGCCAGCAGCCCGGGTGGCGGGAGGGCCGGACAAGAGACCCAGTACTTC.

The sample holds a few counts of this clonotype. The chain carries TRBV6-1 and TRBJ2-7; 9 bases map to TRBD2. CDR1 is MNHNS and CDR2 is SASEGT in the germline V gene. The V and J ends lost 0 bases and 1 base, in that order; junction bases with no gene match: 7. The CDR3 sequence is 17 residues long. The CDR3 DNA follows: TGTGCCAGCAGTGAAGCGCGGGTAGCGGGAGAGTCCTACGAGCAGTACTTC. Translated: CASSEARVAGESYEQYF.

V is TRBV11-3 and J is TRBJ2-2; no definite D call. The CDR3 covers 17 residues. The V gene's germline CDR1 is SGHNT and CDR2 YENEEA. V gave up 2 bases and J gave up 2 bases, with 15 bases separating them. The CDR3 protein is CASSLTAGALNTGELFF. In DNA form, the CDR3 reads TGTGCCAGCAGCTTAACCGCTGGAGCCCTCAACACCGGGGAGCTGTTTTTT.

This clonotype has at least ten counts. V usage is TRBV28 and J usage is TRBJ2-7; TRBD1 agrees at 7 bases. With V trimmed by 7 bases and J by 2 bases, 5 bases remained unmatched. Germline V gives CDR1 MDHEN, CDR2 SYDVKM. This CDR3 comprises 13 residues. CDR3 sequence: CASTPTGTYEQYF. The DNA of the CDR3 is TGTGCCAGCACCCCGACAGGGACCTACGAGCAGTACTTC.

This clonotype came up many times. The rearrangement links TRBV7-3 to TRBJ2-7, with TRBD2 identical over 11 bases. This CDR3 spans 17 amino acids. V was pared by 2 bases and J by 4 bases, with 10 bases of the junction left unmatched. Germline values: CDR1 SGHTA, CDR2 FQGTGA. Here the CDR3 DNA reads TGTGCCAGCAGCTTAGATAATTTGGCTAGCGGGAGGTACGAGCAGTACTTC. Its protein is CASSLDNLASGRYEQYF.

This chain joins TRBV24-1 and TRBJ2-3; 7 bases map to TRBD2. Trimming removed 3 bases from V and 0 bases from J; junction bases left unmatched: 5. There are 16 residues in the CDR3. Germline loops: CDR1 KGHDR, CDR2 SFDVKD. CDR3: CATSDPGGSSTDTQYF. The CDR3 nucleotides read TGTGCCACCAGTGATCCCGGCGGGAGTAGCACAGATACGCAGTATTTT.